The source of this T cell receptor (beta chain) is a study of control samples from healthy donors and cancer patients. Some clones are missing from TCRdb's copy, which holds only in-frame ones; the method was immunoSEQ multiplex PCR. This sample has some 150,000 clones, with roughly 94% found just once. The table lists this clone with a count of one. The CDR3 covers 20 residues. V shed 3 bases and J 0 bases; nucleotides not matched to a gene: 12. Germline V gene sequence: CDR1 SGHRS, CDR2 YFSETQ. This receptor was obtained from a man aged 60-69 years with colorectal cancer. Sequencing input: PBMCs. The rearrangement uses TRBV5-1 and TRBJ2-3, with 14 bases that match TRBD2. CDR3 coding DNA: TGCGCCAGCAGCTGGACCGGGACTAGCGGGGGAACCGCTAGCACAGATACGCAGTATTTT. Residues: CASSWTGTSGGTASTDTQYF.